Listed here are 10 T cell receptor beta chains from one sample, sequenced in a study of T-cell memory formation after mild COVID-19. Via MiXCR, TCRdb re-called the 5' RACE reads, giving one row per CDR3 protein. The sample yields roughly 100,000 distinct CDR3 sequences, about 15% seen once. Material for sequencing was PBMCs or a T cell subset sorted from them (not recorded which). These receptor sequences come from an adult woman who had mild COVID-19 (a few samples of this study predate the infection). Cell type and time point are not known.

The rearrangement links TRBV12-3 or TRBV12-4 to TRBJ2-2, with 7 positions matching TRBD2. CDR3 size: 13 residues. V gave up 7 bases and J gave up 7 bases; unmatched junction bases: 6. DNA of the CDR3: TGTGCCAGCAACCGGGGAGGGCGCGGGGAGCTGTTTTTT. Protein product: CASNRGGRGELFF.

The CDR3 nucleotides are TGCAGCGTTGTTGGGACTAGCGGTTCCTACGAGCAGTACTTC. This gives the protein CSVVGTSGSYEQYF. The chain uses TRBV29-1 and TRBJ2-7, with 11 bases matching TRBD2. The J segment lost 1 base and the V segment lost 4 bases, leaving 3 bases of the junction unmatched. Germline V gene data show CDR1 as SQVTM and CDR2 as ANQGSEA. The CDR3 totals 14 residues.

In its sample, this clonotype was seen many times. The J gene is TRBJ1-5, the V gene TRBV6-5; D possibly corresponds to TRBD1 (6 bases). This CDR3 comprises 14 residues. The germline V gene encodes CDR1 MNHEY and CDR2 SVGAGI. Trimming stripped 6 bases from V and 2 bases from J, with 11 bases between. The CDR3 loop reads CASRPTGRNQPQHF. The CDR3 region has the DNA TGTGCCAGCAGGCCGACAGGACGCAATCAGCCCCAGCATTTT.

This clonotype was seen more than once but under ten times. This chain links TRBV15 with TRBJ1-2; 7 bases agree with TRBD1. This CDR3 has 14 residues. Germline trimming cut 0 bases from V and 8 bases from J; bases unmatched to any gene: 6. Germline V lookup: CDR1 LNHNV, CDR2 YYDKDF (reference sequence). The chain's CDR3 is CATSREPQGTGYTF. As DNA, the CDR3 is TGTGCCACCAGCAGAGAGCCACAGGGGACGGGCTACACCTTC.

This clonotype has a count of ten or more. This chain joins TRBV9 and TRBJ1-4; D call uncertain. V was pared by 0 bases and J by 5 bases, with 8 bases between. The CDR3 is made up of 14 amino acids. The germline gives CDR1 SGDLS, CDR2 YYNGEE. The CDR3 DNA reads TGTGCCAGCAGCGTAGTGCCGGAGAATGAAAAACTGTTTTTT. Its protein is CASSVVPENEKLFF.

This clonotype occurred once. This chain joins TRBV30 and TRBJ2-7; D gene ambiguous. CDR1 and CDR2 from the germline V gene are GTSNPN and SVGIG (reference sequence). The CDR3 is 11 amino acids. Trimming removed 5 bases at V and 6 bases at J, with 11 bases between. In nucleotides, the CDR3 is TGTGCCTGGGAAGGTTCGGGCGAGCAGTACTTC. This sequence encodes CAWEGSGEQYF.

The rearrangement uses TRBV27 and TRBJ1-1; D is unclear. The germline CDR1 and CDR2 sequences are MNHEY and SMNVEV (reference sequence). Trimming removed 8 bases from V and 1 base from J, with 14 bases in between. The CDR3 spans 14 residues. CDR3 in DNA: TGTGCCAGCGCTTCCGGGCTTTCGAACACTGAAGCTTTCTTT. Translated: CASASGLSNTEAFF.

The chain uses TRBV6-2 or TRBV6-3 and TRBJ1-2, with D unclear. Trimming removed 2 bases from V and 4 bases from J, with 8 bases in between. Germline V gives CDR1 MNHEY, CDR2 SVGEGT. This CDR3 spans 13 amino acids. The CDR3 here is CASSYREFYGYTF. The CDR3 DNA reads as TGTGCCAGCAGTTACCGGGAATTCTATGGCTACACCTTC.

A few counts support this clonotype. The chain is built from TRBV6-5 and TRBJ2-1; 12 bases map to TRBD2. The CDR3 length is 14 residues. Unmatched junction bases numbered 7, after V lost 6 bases and J lost 10 bases. Germline V gives CDR1 MNHEY, CDR2 SVGAGI. CDR3 region: CASRLTSGGSEQFF. As DNA, the CDR3 is TGTGCCAGCAGACTTACTAGCGGGGGGTCGGAGCAGTTCTTC.

The rearrangement links TRBV5-6 to TRBJ1-2; no definite D call. From germline, CDR1 is SGHDT and CDR2 YYEEEE. V was trimmed by 4 bases and J by 6 bases, leaving 22 bases between them. The length of the CDR3 is 16 residues. The CDR3 DNA reads TGTGCCAGCAGCCACAGTCCAATGGGAATAGAGGATGGCTACACCTTC. Its protein product is CASSHSPMGIEDGYTF.